This is a list of T cell receptor beta chains from one sample in a study of T-cell memory formation after mild COVID-19. MiXCR, run by TCRdb on the 5' RACE reads, gives a single entry per CDR3 protein. The profile shows 300,000 to 350,000 distinct CDR3 sequences, roughly 13% of them singletons. The material sequenced was PBMCs or a T cell subset sorted from them (not recorded which). The receptors were gathered from a man between 18 and 29 years old who had mild COVID-19 (a few samples of this study predate the infection). Cell type and time point are not known. CDR3s include the opening cysteine and the closing phenylalanine or tryptophan. A D gene is named only where the DNA matches it firmly. Clone size appears in some rows only: once, few, many, or a class for an expanded clone.

abundance,v_gene,j_gene,d_gene,CDR3aa,CDR3nt
few,TRBV5-6,TRBJ2-7,.,CASSFWRSPHEQYF,TGTGCCAGCAGCTTCTGGAGGAGCCCCCACGAGCAGTACTTC
.,TRBV12-3/TRBV12-4,TRBJ2-2,TRBD1,CASSPGQGSGELFF,TGTGCCAGCAGTCCCGGACAGGGTTCCGGGGAGCTGTTTTTT
.,TRBV12-3/TRBV12-4,TRBJ2-3,.,CASIYGISTDTQYF,TGTGCCAGTATATACGGGATCAGCACAGATACGCAGTATTTT
.,TRBV4-3,TRBJ2-1,TRBD2,CASSQQLPGLAGGPTYNEQFF,TGCGCCAGCAGCCAACAACTTCCGGGACTAGCGGGGGGACCTACCTACAATGAGCAGTTCTTC
.,TRBV29-1,TRBJ1-1,.,CSVEIQEDTEAFF,TGCAGCGTTGAAATTCAGGAGGACACTGAAGCTTTCTTT
few,TRBV7-9,TRBJ2-5,TRBD1,CASSSRTGGEETQYF,TGTGCCAGCAGCTCGAGGACAGGGGGTGAGGAGACCCAGTACTTC
.,TRBV19,TRBJ1-5,.,CASERWPDSNQPQHF,TGTGCCTCCGAGCGTTGGCCCGATAGCAATCAGCCCCAGCATTTT
.,TRBV4-3,TRBJ1-6,.,CASSQEQGMNSPLHF,TGCGCCAGCAGCCAAGAGCAGGGAATGAATTCACCCCTCCACTTT
.,TRBV6-2/TRBV6-3,TRBJ1-1,TRBD1,CASSYGTDREAFF,TGTGCCAGCAGTTACGGGACAGACCGAGAAGCTTTCTTT
.,TRBV18,TRBJ2-6,.,CASSPSGGANVLTF,TGTGCCAGCTCACCGTCAGGGGGGGCCAACGTCCTGACTTTC